A selection of T cell receptor beta chains follows, all from one sample in a study of shared clonotypes between healthy human individuals. Clones were read by immunoSEQ multiplex PCR, and TCRdb kept only the in-frame ones, dropping some. In the table there are 100,000 to 130,000 clones, about 71% of which are singletons. Sequencing was carried out using memory CD8+ T cells sorted from blood. All receptors derive from a woman aged 25 to 39 in good health. The CDR3 runs from the conserved cysteine through the conserved F or W. A D gene is named only where the DNA matches it firmly. Not all rows give a size; the values are once, few, many and, for expanded clones, a class.

abundance: NA
j_gene: TRBJ2-7
d_gene: NA
v_gene: TRBV5-6
CDR3aa: CASSLGPGVAATSYEQYF
CDR3nt: TGTGCCAGCAGCTTGGGTCCGGGAGTGGCGGCGACCTCCTACGAGCAGTACTTC

abundance: NA
j_gene: TRBJ2-7
d_gene: NA
v_gene: TRBV30
CDR3aa: CAWSMGSSYEQYF
CDR3nt: TGTGCCTGGAGTATGGGGAGCTCCTACGAGCAGTACTTC

abundance: once
j_gene: TRBJ2-1
d_gene: TRBD2
v_gene: TRBV5-1
CDR3aa: CASSVTGLANEQFF
CDR3nt: TGCGCCAGCAGCGTGACCGGACTAGCAAATGAGCAGTTCTTC

abundance: NA
j_gene: TRBJ2-2
d_gene: NA
v_gene: TRBV5-1
CDR3aa: CASSLGAVRNGELFF
CDR3nt: TGCGCCAGCAGCTTGGGGGCCGTGAGGAACGGGGAGCTGTTTTTT

abundance: NA
j_gene: TRBJ2-3
d_gene: NA
v_gene: TRBV5-4
CDR3aa: CASSFSLANTDTQYF
CDR3nt: TGTGCCAGCAGCTTTAGTCTAGCGAATACAGATACGCAGTATTTT

abundance: NA
j_gene: TRBJ2-1
d_gene: NA
v_gene: TRBV11-2
CDR3aa: CASSLGGGTVTYNEQFF
CDR3nt: TGTGCCAGCAGCTTAGGGGGCGGGACTGTAACCTACAATGAGCAGTTCTTC

abundance: once
j_gene: TRBJ2-7
d_gene: NA
v_gene: TRBV6-1
CDR3aa: CASSELAGVSYEQYF
CDR3nt: TGTGCCAGCAGTGAATTGGCAGGGGTTTCCTACGAGCAGTACTTC

abundance: NA
j_gene: TRBJ1-1
d_gene: TRBD1
v_gene: TRBV6-1
CDR3aa: CASRKDRANTEAFF
CDR3nt: TGTGCCAGCAGGAAGGACAGGGCGAACACTGAAGCTTTCTTT

abundance: NA
j_gene: TRBJ1-2
d_gene: TRBD1
v_gene: TRBV7-9
CDR3aa: CASSTPTGDDDYGYTF
CDR3nt: TGTGCCAGCAGCACCCCGACAGGGGACGATGACTATGGCTACACCTTC

abundance: NA
j_gene: TRBJ2-7
d_gene: TRBD1
v_gene: TRBV2
CDR3aa: CAFQGAESYEQYF
CDR3nt: TGTGCCTTTCAGGGGGCGGAATCCTACGAGCAGTACTTC

abundance: many
j_gene: TRBJ2-1
d_gene: TRBD2
v_gene: TRBV15
CDR3aa: CATSRDGGLAGGDEQFF
CDR3nt: TGTGCCACCAGCAGAGATGGGGGCCTAGCGGGAGGCGATGAGCAGTTCTTC

abundance: NA
j_gene: TRBJ1-2
d_gene: NA
v_gene: TRBV19
CDR3aa: CASSIRATISYGYTF
CDR3nt: TGTGCCAGTAGTATCCGGGCGACAATCTCATATGGCTACACCTTC